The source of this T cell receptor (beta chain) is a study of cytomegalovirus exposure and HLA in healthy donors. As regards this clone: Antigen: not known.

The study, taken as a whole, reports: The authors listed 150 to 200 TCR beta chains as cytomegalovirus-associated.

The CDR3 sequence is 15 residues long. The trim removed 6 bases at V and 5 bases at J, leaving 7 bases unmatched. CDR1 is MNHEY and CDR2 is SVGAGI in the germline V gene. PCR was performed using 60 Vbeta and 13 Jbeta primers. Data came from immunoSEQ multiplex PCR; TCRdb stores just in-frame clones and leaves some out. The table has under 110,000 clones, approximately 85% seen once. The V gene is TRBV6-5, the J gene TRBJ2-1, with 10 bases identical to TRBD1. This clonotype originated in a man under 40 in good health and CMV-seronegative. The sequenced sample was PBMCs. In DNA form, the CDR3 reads TGTGCCAGCAGAGCCAAGACAGGGGGCAACAATGAGCAGTTCTTC. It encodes CASRAKTGGNNEQFF.